One sample yielded the 7 T cell receptor beta chains listed below, sequenced in a study of OX40 agonist ivuxolimab in advanced cancers. Clones were read by immunoSEQ multiplex PCR, and TCRdb kept only the in-frame ones, dropping some. The data show around 18,000 clones, about nine tenths seen once. The sample here was CD4+ or CD8+ T cells sorted from blood, taken in a trial of the OX40 agonist ivuxolimab. The source of these receptors is an adult with an advanced solid tumor such as melanoma, head and neck, liver or kidney cancer.

The chain uses TRBV5-6 and TRBJ2-3; TRBD2 matches 11 bases. J gave up 2 bases and V 1 base, and 6 bases lay outside the gene matches. The CDR3 spans 17 residues. CDR1 is SGHDT, CDR2 YYEEEE, per germline. CDR3 amino acids: CASSLRTSGSFTDTQYF. The CDR3 bases are TGTGCCAGCAGCTTGAGAACTAGCGGGAGTTTCACAGATACGCAGTATTTT.

This clone was detected a few times. The rearrangement joins TRBV7-9 to TRBJ1-2, with 7 bases lining up with TRBD1. The V segment lost 4 bases and the J segment 4 bases; nucleotides outside the gene matches: 6. This CDR3 contains 14 residues. The germline gives CDR1 SEHNR, CDR2 FQNEAQ (reference sequence). The CDR3: CASSSGGSGYGYTF. The CDR3 nucleotides read TGTGCCAGCAGCTCAGGGGGTAGTGGCTATGGCTACACCTTC.

CDR3 DNA sequence: TGTGCCTGGAGTCTCGTGCACACTGAAGCTTTCTTT. Its protein is CAWSLVHTEAFF. The rearrangement joins TRBV30 to TRBJ1-1; no clear D gene. The CDR3 extends over 12 amino acids. Per germline, CDR1 GTSNPN and CDR2 SVGIG (reference sequence). The ends were cut back, 2 bases at V and 3 bases at J, with 7 bases in the middle. Combining the CDR3 with reference TRBV30 and TRBJ1-1 gives the whole variable domain SQTIHQWPATLVQPVGSPLSLECTVEGTSNPNLYWYRQAAGRGLQLLFYSVGIGQISSEVPQNLSASRPQDRQFILSSKKLLLSDSGFYLCAWSLVHTEAFFGQGTRLTVV.

Within the sample, this clone is medium-sized (0.01 to 0.1%). The chain joins TRBV7-9 to TRBJ1-1, with D perhaps TRBD1 (6 bases). Trimming removed 4 bases at V and 1 base at J, with 10 bases between. The CDR3 length is 14 residues. The germline gives CDR1 SEHNR, CDR2 FQNEAQ (reference sequence). The CDR3 loop is CASSSLQGNTEAFF. CDR3 nucleotides: TGTGCCAGCAGCTCCTTACAGGGGAACACTGAAGCTTTCTTT.

This clone appeared a single time. The chain uses TRBV6-5 and TRBJ1-1; D ambiguous. Trimming removed 2 bases from V and 1 base from J, with 5 bases in between. Per germline, CDR1 MNHEY and CDR2 SVGAGI. CDR3 size: 13 residues. The CDR3 here is CASSYLGNTEAFF. The CDR3 DNA reads as TGTGCCAGCAGTTACCTGGGGAACACTGAAGCTTTCTTT.

This clone occurred a few times. The CDR3 sequence is CASSIVGSPNEKLFF. The CDR3 region has the DNA TGTGCCAGTAGTATAGTTGGCTCTCCTAATGAAAAACTGTTTTTT. The chain carries TRBV19 and TRBJ1-4; D gene unclear. This CDR3 has 15 residues. CDR1 is LNHDA and CDR2 is SQIVND in the germline V gene (reference sequence). The V gene lost 1 base and the J gene lost 3 bases, with 9 bases spanning the gap.

This chain connects TRBV9 to TRBJ2-7; 7 bases map to TRBD1. After removal of 8 bases from V and 0 bases from J, the junction contained 2 bases not matched to a gene. Germline V lookup: CDR1 SGDLS, CDR2 YYNGEE. The CDR3 runs to 12 residues. The CDR3 loop reads CARGQYSYEQYF. The CDR3 coding sequence is TGTGCCAGGGGACAGTACTCCTACGAGCAGTACTTC.